One and the same sample provided the 11 T cell receptor beta chains below, sequenced in a study of regulatory T cells in long-lasting Graves disease. Arm-PCR with iRepertoire HTBI primers amplified the CDR3 regions for these TCR beta libraries. TCRdb reprocessed the multiplex PCR reads via MiXCR and lists one record per CDR3 protein. Of 430,000 or so distinct CDR3 sequences in the sample, under 25% were seen once. Time point indicated: persistent/refractory GD, antithyroid drugs over 5 years with positive TRAb. Construction of the TCR library relied on RNA isolated from PBMCs. The specimen comprised peripheral blood mononuclear cells (PBMCs), sampled when the disease was refractory, from a patient treated with antithyroid drugs. All receptors come from a female donor with Graves disease.

This clonotype was observed at least ten times. The chain carries TRBV7-9 and TRBJ2-5, with D possibly matching TRBD2 (5 bases). The V gene's germline CDR1 is SEHNR and CDR2 FQNEAQ (reference sequence). V dropped 1 base and J dropped 5 bases, with 14 bases sitting between them. The length of the CDR3 is 15 residues. CDR3 sequence reads: CASSLGHSGLETQYF. In nucleotides, the CDR3 is TGTGCCAGCAGCTTAGGTCATTCGGGGTTGGAGACCCAGTACTTC. The entire variable domain, with the rest obtained from reference TRBV7-9 and TRBJ2-5, is as follows: DTGVSQNPRHKITKRGQNVTFRCDPISEHNRLYWYRQTLGQGPEFLTYFQNEAQLEKSRLLSDRFSAERPKGSFSTLEIQRTEQGDSAMYLCASSLGHSGLETQYFGPGTRLLVL.

The chain combines TRBV7-8 with TRBJ2-2; no reliable D call. The V and J ends lost 3 bases and 6 bases respectively, with 14 bases between them. The length of the CDR3 is 15 residues. Germline CDR1 SGHVS, CDR2 FQNEAQ. This chain's CDR3 is CASSFGPLGAGELFF. CDR3 nucleotides: TGTGCCAGCAGCTTCGGTCCGCTAGGAGCCGGGGAGCTGTTTTTT.

This rearrangement joins TRBV27 to TRBJ1-1; 7 bases are shared with TRBD1. This CDR3 contains 14 residues. The V gene's germline CDR1 is MNHEY and CDR2 SMNVEV (reference sequence). With V trimmed by 6 bases and J by 5 bases, 9 bases remained unmatched. This chain's CDR3 is CASSHDRVGTEAFF. The CDR3 DNA reads TGTGCCAGCAGCCATGACAGGGTAGGAACTGAAGCTTTCTTT.

This clonotype was counted between two and nine times. This CDR3 reads CASTMGTSPTGELFF. CDR3 nucleotides: TGTGCCAGCACGATGGGGACCTCGCCCACCGGGGAGCTGTTTTTT. The chain joins TRBV28 to TRBJ2-2; the D call may be TRBD1 or TRBD2 (5 bases each). Germline lookup yields CDR1 MDHEN and CDR2 SYDVKM. V lost 7 bases and J 4 bases, leaving 16 bases between the germline ends. This CDR3 has 15 amino acids.

This clonotype appeared many times. This chain links TRBV12-3 or TRBV12-4 with TRBJ2-7, with D unclear. The CDR3 consists of 13 residues. V was trimmed by 4 bases and J by 5 bases, leaving 12 bases between them. The CDR3 coding sequence is TGTGCCAGCAGTTATCAGCGTTCCAACGAGCAGTACTTC. Translating gives CASSYQRSNEQYF.

V usage is TRBV15 and J usage is TRBJ1-5; D is unclear. Trimming took 5 bases from V and 0 from J, leaving 11 bases between them. The germline gives CDR1 LNHNV, CDR2 YYDKDF (reference sequence). The CDR3 runs to 15 residues. The CDR3 here is CATSSLLDSNQPQHF. CDR3 DNA: TGTGCCACCAGCTCCCTTCTTGATAGCAATCAGCCCCAGCATTTT.

In this sample, this clonotype turned up many times. The chain recombines TRBV20-1 with TRBJ2-2, with TRBD2 matching over 11 bases. This CDR3 comprises 16 residues. J was trimmed by 4 bases and V by 1 base; bases with no gene match: 5. From germline, CDR1 is DFQATT and CDR2 SNEGSKA (reference sequence). The CDR3 protein is CSARALAGVGTGELFF. As DNA, the CDR3 is TGCAGTGCTAGAGCACTAGCGGGAGTCGGCACCGGGGAGCTGTTTTTT.

This clonotype was detected ten times or more. CDR3 residues: CASSLTGEKLFF. In DNA form, the CDR3 reads TGTGCCAGCAGTTTGACAGGAGAAAAACTGTTTTTT. This chain links TRBV28 with TRBJ1-4; D is possibly TRBD1 (6 bases). V was shortened by 3 bases and J by 8 bases, with 7 bases between the two germline ends. Per the germline V gene, CDR1 is MDHEN and CDR2 is SYDVKM. The CDR3 has 12 amino acids.

The rearrangement uses TRBV29-1 and TRBJ2-3; 8 nucleotides match TRBD2. This CDR3 is 14 amino acids long. Trimming cost V 5 bases and J 4 bases; bases outside gene matches: 8. Germline assignment: CDR1 SQVTM and CDR2 ANQGSEA. Written as DNA, the CDR3 is TGCAGCGTTAGCGGGACTAGTGGGGCAGATACGCAGTATTTT. This codes for CSVSGTSGADTQYF.

The rearrangement links TRBV6-4 to TRBJ1-2, with D perhaps TRBD1 (5 bases). CDR1 MRHNA and CDR2 SNTAGT come from the germline V gene. The length of the CDR3 is 14 residues. Trimming removed 5 bases from V and 2 bases from J, with 12 bases in between. CDR3 amino acids: CASSYGPGNYGYTF. The CDR3 DNA reads as TGTGCCAGCAGTTACGGACCAGGGAACTATGGCTACACCTTC.

This clonotype was recorded at least ten times. This chain joins TRBV6-2 or TRBV6-3 and TRBJ2-5; 8 bases line up with TRBD1. V gave up 6 bases and J gave up 5 bases; unmatched junction bases: 5. In germline, CDR1 is MNHEY, CDR2 SVGEGT. The CDR3 is made up of 13 amino acids. DNA for the CDR3: TGTGCCAGCAGGGGGACAGGTCTTGAGACCCAGTACTTC. Its translation: CASRGTGLETQYF.